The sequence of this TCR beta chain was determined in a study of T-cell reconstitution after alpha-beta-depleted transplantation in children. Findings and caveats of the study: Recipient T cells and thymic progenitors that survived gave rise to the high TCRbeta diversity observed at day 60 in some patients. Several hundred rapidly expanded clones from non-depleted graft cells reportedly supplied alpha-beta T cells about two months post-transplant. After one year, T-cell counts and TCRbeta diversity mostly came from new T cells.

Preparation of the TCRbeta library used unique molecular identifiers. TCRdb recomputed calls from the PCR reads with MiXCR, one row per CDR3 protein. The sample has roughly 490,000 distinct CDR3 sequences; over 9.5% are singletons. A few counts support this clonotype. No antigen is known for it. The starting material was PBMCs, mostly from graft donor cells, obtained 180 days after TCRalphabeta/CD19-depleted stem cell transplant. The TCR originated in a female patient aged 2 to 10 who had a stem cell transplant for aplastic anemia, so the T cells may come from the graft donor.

This CDR3 is CASIERAVNTEAFF. As DNA, the CDR3 is TGTGCCAGCATTGAAAGGGCTGTAAACACTGAAGCTTTCTTT. This chain links TRBV21-1 with TRBJ1-1. TRBV21-1 is an annotated pseudogene. This CDR3 region has 14 residues.